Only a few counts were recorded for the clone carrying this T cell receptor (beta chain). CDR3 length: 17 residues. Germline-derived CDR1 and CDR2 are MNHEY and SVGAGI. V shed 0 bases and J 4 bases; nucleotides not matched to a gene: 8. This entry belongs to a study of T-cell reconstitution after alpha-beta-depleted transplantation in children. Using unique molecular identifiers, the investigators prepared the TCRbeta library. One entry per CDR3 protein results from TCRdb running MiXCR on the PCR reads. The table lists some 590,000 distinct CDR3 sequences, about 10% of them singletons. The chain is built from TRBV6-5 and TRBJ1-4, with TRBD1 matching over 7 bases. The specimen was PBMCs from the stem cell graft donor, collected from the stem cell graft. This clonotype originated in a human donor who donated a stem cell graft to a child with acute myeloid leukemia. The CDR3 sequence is CASSYSGTEGLNEKLFF. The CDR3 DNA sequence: TGTGCCAGCAGTTACTCCGGGACAGAGGGCCTTAATGAAAAACTGTTTTTT.